Below are 27 T cell receptor beta chains sequenced from a single sample in a study of T cells in Graves' hyperthyroidism and ophthalmopathy. Amplification targeted TCR beta CDR3 regions from RNA transcripts. Initially, a first-round RT-PCR of the TCR CDR3 employed the HTBI primer set. TCRdb analysed the multiplex PCR reads with MiXCR anew, one entry per CDR3 protein. Here the sample spans 90,000 to 120,000 distinct CDR3 sequences, approximately 15% being singletons. Sequencing was performed on blood. Receptors were obtained from a woman aged 45-65 years with Graves' hyperthyroidism.

This clonotype was seen ten or more times. This chain uses TRBV6-1 with TRBJ2-5, with D possibly TRBD1 on 7 matching bases. Germline values: CDR1 MNHNS, CDR2 SASEGT. The CDR3 totals 15 residues. V was pared by 6 bases and J by 2 bases, with 16 bases between. In DNA form, the CDR3 reads TGTGCCAGCAGCCCAGGGGGGACAGCGCAAGAGACCCAGTACTTC. Amino acid sequence: CASSPGGTAQETQYF.

This clonotype was counted between two and nine times. One end of the junction does not line up with germline, which may come from a read error. The chain carries TRBV5-1 and TRBJ2-7, with D unresolved. Germline CDR1 SGHRS, CDR2 YFSETQ. The CDR3 loop spans 14 amino acids. The CDR3 DNA sequence: TGCGCCAGCAGCTTGGCGGACGGACGGTACGGGCAGTACTTC. Translation: CASSLADGRYGQYF.

The table lists this clonotype with many counts. The chain joins TRBV28 to TRBJ2-1; TRBD2 matches 11 bases. With 2 bases clipped from V and 10 bases from J, the junction kept 10 bases outside the gene matches. CDR3 length: 16 residues. Germline values: CDR1 MDHEN, CDR2 SYDVKM. The CDR3 is CASSLAPASGRPEQFF. The CDR3 bases are TGTGCCAGCAGTTTAGCCCCGGCTAGCGGGAGGCCCGAGCAGTTCTTC.

Worth noting for this clonotype: This may be a read error: a much more frequent sequence differs by one nucleotide. The rearrangement uses TRBV4-1 and TRBJ2-3; no firm D call. Germline V gene sequence: CDR1 MGHRA, CDR2 YSYEKL. Deletions cut 5 bases from V and 0 bases from J, with 15 bases between. The CDR3 is 16 amino acids. The CDR3 coding sequence is TGCGCCAGCAGCGCGCCCTTAATTACTAGCACAGATACGCAGTATTTT. The encoded protein is CASSAPLITSTDTQYF.

This clonotype was seen at least ten times. The rearrangement links TRBV5-8 to TRBJ2-3; 8 bases line up with TRBD1. The CDR3 loop spans 17 amino acids. Per germline, CDR1 SGHTS and CDR2 YDEGEE. V gave up 4 bases and J gave up 2 bases; unmatched junction bases: 12. In nucleotides, the CDR3 is TGTGCCAGCAGCGCACGACAGGGGAGGTCCTACACAGATACGCAGTATTTT. This sequence encodes CASSARQGRSYTDTQYF.

The table lists this clonotype with many counts. This chain connects TRBV7-9 to TRBJ1-2; D perhaps matches TRBD1 (6 bases). With 1 base removed from V and 4 bases from J, the gap between germline ends came to 16 bases. Germline V gives CDR1 SEHNR, CDR2 FQNEAQ (reference sequence). This CDR3 contains 16 residues. CDR3 region: CASSLEDRGGTYGYTF. CDR3 nucleotide sequence: TGTGCCAGCAGCTTAGAAGATAGAGGGGGAACCTATGGCTACACCTTC.

This clonotype was seen ten or more times. This chain uses TRBV5-6 with TRBJ1-2; D gene ambiguous. CDR1 and CDR2 (germline): SGHDT, YYEEEE. V gave up 4 bases and J gave up 4 bases, with 14 bases separating them. The CDR3 loop spans 14 amino acids. The CDR3 is CASSHTTSVYGYTF. The DNA of the CDR3 is TGTGCCAGCAGCCATACTACGTCCGTCTATGGCTACACCTTC.

In regard to this clonotype: Given a much more abundant clone one base away, this may be a read error. This rearrangement joins TRBV24-1 to TRBJ2-1; no firm D call. The CDR3 covers 9 residues. From germline, CDR1 is KGHDR and CDR2 SFDVKD. Trimming took off 8 bases at V and 8 bases at J, with 3 bases between the two ends. The CDR3 is CATNYEQFF. CDR3 DNA sequence: TGTGCCACCAATTATGAGCAGTTCTTC.

This clonotype was counted a few times. Given a much more abundant clone one base away, this may be a read error. This sequence joins TRBV12-3 or TRBV12-4 and TRBJ2-4; D may be TRBD2 (6 bases). The CDR3 runs 15 residues. The CDR3 is CAGSPSGTRGNIQYF. CDR3 bases: TGTGCCGGCAGCCCGTCAGGGACTCGGGGGAACATTCAGTACTTC.

This clonotype was observed many times. The chain uses TRBV20-1 and TRBJ1-1, with unresolved D. Per the germline V gene, CDR1 is DFQATT and CDR2 is SNEGSKA (reference sequence). The V gene lost 2 bases and the J gene lost 6 bases, with 22 bases spanning the gap. This CDR3 is 16 amino acids long. As DNA, the CDR3 is TGCAGTGCTAGAAATGCGGGGTATCGATCCTCATCTGAAGCTTTCTTT. It codes for CSARNAGYRSSSEAFF.

At least ten counts were recorded for this clonotype. The chain is built from TRBV28 and TRBJ1-5, with D tentatively TRBD1 (5 bases). Germline V gene lookup returns CDR1 MDHEN and CDR2 SYDVKM. The ends were cut back, 8 bases at V and 7 bases at J, with 30 bases in the middle. The CDR3 has 18 amino acids. The CDR3 coding sequence is TGTGCCAGCTACTTGGGGAGCCGGGGCCTTAACTGGGGGCAGCCCCAGCATTTT. It translates to CASYLGSRGLNWGQPQHF.

The chain carries TRBV5-1 and TRBJ1-1, with TRBD1 as a possible D gene (5 bases). Germline-derived CDR1 and CDR2 are SGHRS and YFSETQ. The CDR3 runs 15 residues. V was shortened by 3 bases and J by 0 bases, with 12 bases between the two germline ends. The CDR3 here is CASSSSGGMNTEAFF. Here the CDR3 DNA reads TGCGCCAGCAGCTCCTCCGGGGGGATGAACACTGAAGCTTTCTTT. The whole variable domain, remainder taken from reference TRBV5-1 and TRBJ1-1, is KAGVTQTPRYLIKTRGQQVTLSCSPISGHRSVSWYQQTPGQGLQFLFEYFSETQRNKGNFPGRFSGRQFSNSRSEMNVSTLELGDSALYLCASSSSGGMNTEAFFGQGTRLTVV.

In its sample, this clonotype was seen many times. The CDR3 loop is CASSLVAGGGNTIYF. The DNA of the CDR3 is TGTGCCAGCAGCTTAGTGGCAGGGGGAGGAAACACCATATATTTT. This chain uses TRBV7-2 with TRBJ1-3, with 7 bases lining up with TRBD1. This CDR3 is 15 amino acids long. From germline, CDR1 is SGHTA and CDR2 FQGNSA. J was trimmed by 4 bases and V by 1 base; bases with no gene match: 4.

The sample holds many counts of this clonotype. V is TRBV6-2 or TRBV6-3 and J is TRBJ2-3; TRBD2 matches at 7 bases. The CDR3 has 14 residues. Germline loops: CDR1 MNHEY, CDR2 SVGEGT. The J segment lost 2 bases and the V segment lost 6 bases, leaving 5 bases of the junction unmatched. CDR3 region: CASRELAFTDTQYF. The CDR3 DNA sequence: TGTGCCAGCAGAGAACTAGCGTTCACAGATACGCAGTATTTT.

This clonotype was recorded at least ten times. The V and J genes are TRBV14 and TRBJ1-1; D is unclear. Trimming shortened V by 4 bases and J by 1 base, and 7 bases separated the two germline ends. CDR1 SGHDN and CDR2 FVKESK come from the germline V gene. The CDR3 spans 13 residues. The CDR3 protein is CASSLEWNTEAFF. The DNA of the CDR3 is TGTGCCAGCAGCCTCGAATGGAACACTGAAGCTTTCTTT.

This clonotype appeared many times. The chain recombines TRBV11-3 with TRBJ2-3; D assignment may be TRBD1 or TRBD2 (5 bases each). The germline V gene encodes CDR1 SGHNT and CDR2 YENEEA. V was pared by 2 bases and J by 4 bases, with 16 bases between. The CDR3 has 16 amino acids. The CDR3 is CASSLSGQMCADTQYF. The CDR3 DNA follows: TGTGCCAGCAGCTTAAGCGGACAAATGTGTGCAGATACGCAGTATTTT. Looking up the rest from reference TRBV11-3 and TRBJ2-3 gives the full variable domain: EAGVVQSPRYKIIEKKQPVAFWCNPISGHNTLYWYLQNLGQGPELLIRYENEEAVDDSQLPKDRFSAERLKGVDSTLKIQPAELGDSAVYLCASSLSGQMCADTQYFGPGTRLTVL.

The CDR3 reads CASSPTASRTGLDTEAFF. The CDR3 nucleotides are TGTGCCAGCAGCCCCACCGCCTCCCGGACAGGGTTGGACACTGAAGCTTTCTTT. The rearrangement links TRBV11-2 to TRBJ1-1; TRBD1 agrees at 8 bases. V was clipped by 5 bases and J by 3 bases; unmatched bases: 17. CDR1 is SGHAT, CDR2 FQNNGV, per germline. This CDR3 region has 18 residues.

The chain is built from TRBV18 and TRBJ2-4, with unresolved D. V was cut by 3 bases and J by 7 bases, with 13 bases left in between. Germline-derived CDR1 and CDR2 are KGHSH and LQKENI. The length of the CDR3 is 14 residues. In nucleotides, the CDR3 is TGTGCCAGCTCACCGTCGGCGGCCCACAACATTCAGTACTTC. It codes for CASSPSAAHNIQYF.

This clonotype has at least ten counts. The V and J genes are TRBV9 and TRBJ2-5; TRBD1 aligns across 12 bases. Germline values: CDR1 SGDLS, CDR2 YYNGEE. The CDR3 runs 17 residues. Germline trimming cut 0 bases from V and 5 bases from J; bases unmatched to any gene: 8. The CDR3 DNA reads as TGTGCCAGCAGCGTAGATGCCGGGACAGGGGGCGATGAGACCCAGTACTTC. This translates into CASSVDAGTGGDETQYF.

This clonotype was seen ten or more times. The chain joins TRBV28 to TRBJ2-1; D is ambiguous. Trimming shortened V by 6 bases and J by 9 bases, and 12 bases separated the two germline ends. CDR3 length equals 12 residues. Per the germline V gene, CDR1 is MDHEN and CDR2 is SYDVKM. Here the CDR3 reads CASRAPVGEQFF. The DNA of the CDR3 is TGTGCCAGCAGGGCCCCGGTGGGTGAGCAGTTCTTC.

This clonotype showed up many times. This sequence joins TRBV20-1 and TRBJ1-2, with 7 positions matching TRBD1. CDR3 size: 12 residues. Trimming at V came to 6 bases and at J to 4 bases, leaving 5 bases not matched to a gene. The germline gives CDR1 DFQATT, CDR2 SNEGSKA (reference sequence). Here the CDR3 reads CSARQGSYGYTF. In DNA, the CDR3 is TGCAGTGCGCGACAGGGTTCCTATGGCTACACCTTC.

This chain uses TRBV6-1 with TRBJ2-7, with D unclear. CDR3 length: 15 residues. V lost 5 bases, J lost 2 bases, and 16 bases lay in between. The germline V gene encodes CDR1 MNHNS and CDR2 SASEGT. The CDR3 region is CASSPSAIRPYEQYF. The CDR3 region has the DNA TGTGCCAGCAGTCCCTCAGCGATACGGCCCTACGAGCAGTACTTC.

The chain joins TRBV10-3 to TRBJ2-3; D could derive from TRBD1 or TRBD2 (6 bases each). This CDR3 region has 13 residues. The germline CDR1 and CDR2 sequences are ENHRY and SYGVKD. Trimming took 4 bases from V and 5 from J, leaving 10 bases between them. CDR3 residues: CAISAEGGDTQYF. The CDR3 nucleotides read TGTGCCATCAGTGCTGAGGGGGGAGATACGCAGTATTTT.

This clonotype was counted ten times or more. This sequence joins TRBV29-1 and TRBJ1-2, with 9 bases lining up with TRBD1. CDR1 SQVTM and CDR2 ANQGSEA come from the germline V gene. V was clipped by 6 bases and J by 0 bases; unmatched bases: 8. The CDR3 covers 15 residues. CDR3 amino acids: CSVRRGQGANYGYTF. In nucleotides, the CDR3 is TGCAGCGTCCGCCGGGGACAGGGAGCTAACTATGGCTACACCTTC.

Remarks on this clonotype: A single base separates this from a much larger clone, so it may be a read error. The rearrangement uses TRBV12-5 and TRBJ2-7, with D possibly matching TRBD1 (5 bases). CDR1 LGHNT and CDR2 FRNRAP come from the germline V gene. The CDR3 is made up of 16 amino acids. V was trimmed by 2 bases and J by 7 bases, leaving 21 bases between them. This CDR3 is CASGLWLRAISGEQYF. For the CDR3, the DNA is TGTGCTAGTGGTTTGTGGCTCAGGGCCATCAGTGGGGAGCAGTACTTC. Variable domain in full (rest from reference TRBV12-5 and TRBJ2-7): DARVTQTPRHKVTEMGQEVTMRCQPILGHNTVFWYRQTMMQGLELLAYFRNRAPLDDSGMPKDRFSAEMPDATLATLKIQPSEPRDSAVYFCASGLWLRAISGEQYFGPGTRLTVT.

This clonotype has ten or more counts. The genes are TRBV20-1 and TRBJ2-3; 7 positions agree with TRBD2. With V trimmed by 4 bases and J by 4 bases, 8 bases remained unmatched. The CDR3 has 14 amino acids. Germline CDR1 and CDR2: DFQATT and SNEGSKA (reference sequence). CDR3 in amino acids: CSAKSGIGSDTQYF. The CDR3 nucleotides read TGCAGTGCTAAAAGCGGGATTGGGTCAGATACGCAGTATTTT.

There are many counts of this clonotype. As DNA, the CDR3 is TGTGCCAGCAGCTCAGTCTTTGGCGGTTCACCCCTCCACTTT. Amino acids: CASSSVFGGSPLHF. The chain links TRBV7-8 to TRBJ1-6; D call uncertain. CDR1 SGHVS and CDR2 FQNEAQ come from the germline V gene. The length of the CDR3 is 14 residues. The V end was cut by 4 bases, the J end by 9 bases, with 13 bases between.